This entry describes one T cell receptor (beta chain). There is no known antigen for this receptor. The input lacks base qualities; no much larger clone sits a single base away. The data derive from a study of blood T cell repertoires in COVID-19 (TCRdb year 2020). About the investigation overall: Collaborator samples came from the United States, Italy and Spain and covered acute and convalescent phases of COVID-19. The samples were drawn from the first 160 participants of the ongoing ImmuneRACE study and from 950 to 1,500 subjects provided by 6 global collaborators. The prospective study material was composed of cDNA or gDNA derived from T cells, B-cell-depleted T cells, or PBMCs. A de-identified subject ID, COVID-19 status, age in years and sex were almost always included in the sample metadata. The dataset comprised deeply sampled blood TCRbeta repertoires from subjects exposed to, actively infected with, or recovered from COVID-19. HLA class I and class II types, where available, came from metadata supplied by the sample provider rather than from assay-based typing. The repertoires were released in a freely available public database intended as a resource for research on the immune response to SARS-CoV-2. General study outcomes and caveats: The amount of clinical and demographic metadata varied by source and participant and was provided uncurated.

From a lookup of the germline V gene, CDR1 and CDR2 are MNHEY and SVGAGI. The CDR3 spans 14 residues, from the cysteine through the phenylalanine. Only the CDR3 DNA is retained, 42 bases long and in frame from the first base. V sheds 0 bases and J sheds 1 base, leaving 6 bases between their ends. Participants in the prospective study were enrolled through a virtual design, were aged roughly 18 to 90 years, and lived in about two dozen United States geographic areas. In the prospective study, participants were assigned to cohorts based on the clinical history participants reported in a screening survey and a study questionnaire. Recovered participants in ImmuneRACE Cohort 3 were defined as having two consecutive negative NP/OP PCR tests, clearance from a healthcare professional, or resolution of symptoms. In the prospective study, mobile phlebotomists collected whole blood, serum and a nasopharyngeal or oropharyngeal swab from each participant. Participants in the prospective study had the option to provide additional blood draws and questionnaires over an approximately 2-month period. Prospective study blood samples were shipped either frozen or at room temperature before DNA extraction.

TCRbeta CDR3 regions were amplified from genomic DNA by means of the immunoSEQ Assay, a bias-controlled multiplex PCR. The study's processing was this. Nucleated cell counts per sample were estimated from amplification of reference gene primers within the assay. To quantify the absolute abundance of each unique TCRbeta CDR3 rearrangement, sequence reads were collapsed and filtered. For each sample, productive Simpson clonality was calculated as the square root of Simpson's diversity index across productive rearrangements. The immuneACCESS repertoire file appears here via TCRdb, limited to in-frame rearrangements. These files lack a portion of the clones; in checked studies, under half of the deficit traces to unresolved V genes, and the cause of the others is not known. The D gene and trimming were derived from the DNA, and the V and J assignments and clone size from that table. The table for this sample lists about 140,000 clones; 87% of them were counted only once. The top ten hold around 11% of the sample.

Sequencing was performed on PBMCs or T cells enriched from blood (not recorded which). This chain is built from TRBV6-5 and TRBJ1-1; TRBD1 is a weak D gene call, 5 bases matching. This TCR was recovered from a man in his 60s who had recovered from COVID-19. For the CDR3, the sequence is CASSYSTANTEAFF. The nucleotides are TGTGCCAGCAGTTACTCGACAGCGAACACTGAAGCTTTCTTT.